A single sample is the source of the 22 T cell receptor beta chains below, sequenced in a study of CD8+CD57+ T cells in acquired aplastic anemia. Individuals selected for sequencing had exhibited CD8+CD57+ cell expansion on flow cytometry. TCR beta VDJ and CDR3 profiles were obtained from a genomic DNA template. TCRdb called the reads again in MiXCR, with one record for every CDR3 protein. This sample has around 250,000 distinct CDR3 sequences, with less than 85% found just once. The source material was sorted CD4+, CD8+, or CD8+CD57+ T cells (not recorded which) from PBMCs. The receptor set was obtained from a human donor with aplastic anemia.

J is TRBJ2-3 and V is TRBV15, with 8 bases matching TRBD2. Germline lookup yields CDR1 LNHNV and CDR2 YYDKDF (reference sequence). Trimming removed 0 bases from V and 2 bases from J; junction bases left unmatched: 4. The CDR3 totals 16 residues. Here the CDR3 DNA reads TGTGCCACCAGCAGAGAGCCTAGCGGGCTCACAGATACGCAGTATTTT. Translation gives CATSREPSGLTDTQYF.

Notes on this clonotype: The junction does not match germline at one end; this may be a read error. The gene calls are TRBV7-9 and TRBJ1-1; D might be TRBD1 (5 bases). Germline loops: CDR1 SEHNR, CDR2 FQNEAQ (reference sequence). The CDR3 loop spans 13 amino acids. The CDR3 nucleotides read TGTGCCAGCAGCTTAGCGGGAGGGACCGAAACGCACTTT. Protein product: CASSLAGGTETHF.

This chain connects TRBV7-2 to TRBJ2-7; D not certain. V was trimmed by 5 bases and J by 4 bases, leaving 27 bases between them. The CDR3 totals 18 residues. CDR1 is SGHTA and CDR2 is FQGNSA in the germline V gene. The CDR3 DNA follows: TGTGCCAGCAGCCTCCAGCGACCAGACACAATGAGCAGTTACGAGCAGTACGTC. It yields the protein CASSLQRPDTMSSYEQYV.

The chain employs TRBV10-3 and TRBJ2-3; no firm D call. Germline loops: CDR1 ENHRY, CDR2 SYGVKD. V shed 0 bases and J shed 2 bases, with 6 bases lying between them. The length of the CDR3 is 14 residues. CDR3 region: CAISESGHTDTQYF. The DNA for the CDR3 is TGTGCCATCAGTGAGTCTGGCCACACAGATACGCAGTATTTT.

This clonotype was detected only a few times. This rearrangement joins TRBV29-1 to TRBJ2-5, with D possibly being TRBD1 (6 bases). The V and J ends lost 6 bases and 5 bases respectively, with 13 bases between them. This CDR3 has 12 residues. CDR1 is SQVTM and CDR2 is ANQGSEA in the germline V gene. CDR3 amino acids: CSVVGGFETQYF. The CDR3 coding sequence is TGCAGCGTGGTAGGGGGTTTTGAGACCCAGTACTTC.

CDR3 protein: CASSFPGNYGYTF. The CDR3, as DNA: TGTGCCAGCAGCTTTCCGGGGAACTATGGCTACACCTTC. The genes are TRBV7-4 and TRBJ1-2; D is unclear. The CDR3 contains 13 residues. Germline CDR1 reads SGHVT; CDR2 reads SQSDAQ. The V end was cut by 3 bases, the J end by 2 bases, with 7 bases between.

The genes are TRBV29-1 and TRBJ2-2; D is unresolved. Germline V gene data show CDR1 as SQVTM and CDR2 as ANQGSEA. The CDR3 contains 14 residues. V was cut by 1 base and J by 1 base, with 7 bases left in between. The CDR3 here is CSVEVWENTGELFF. In nucleotides, the CDR3 is TGCAGCGTTGAAGTATGGGAGAACACCGGGGAGCTGTTTTTT.

The CDR3 is CSARSDRGYEQYF. In nucleotides, the CDR3 is TGCAGTGCTAGAAGTGACAGGGGGTACGAGCAGTACTTC. V gene TRBV20-1 combines with J gene TRBJ2-7, with TRBD1 matching 9 bases. Trimming removed 2 bases from V and 4 bases from J; junction bases left unmatched: 3. Germline loops: CDR1 DFQATT, CDR2 SNEGSKA (reference sequence). The CDR3 spans 13 residues.

The chain combines TRBV7-9 with TRBJ2-7; 9 bases map to TRBD2. J was trimmed by 11 bases and V by 3 bases; bases with no gene match: 14. Germline values: CDR1 SEHNR, CDR2 FQNEAQ (reference sequence). The CDR3 consists of 15 residues. The CDR3 DNA is TGTGCCAGCAGCTTTTATAGAAGCGGGGGGAGCGATGAGTACTTC. Its translation: CASSFYRSGGSDEYF. Variable domain in full (rest from reference TRBV7-9 and TRBJ2-7): DTGVSQNPRHKITKRGQNVTFRCDPISEHNRLYWYRQTLGQGPEFLTYFQNEAQLEKSRLLSDRFSAERPKGSFSTLEIQRTEQGDSAMYLCASSFYRSGGSDEYFGPGTRLTVT.

On this clonotype: Because it lacks the conserved phenylalanine or tryptophan at the end, this CDR3 is likely a read error. Because the CDR3's place on the DNA is in doubt, the DNA is left out and the CDR3 is given as listed by TCRdb. The chain combines TRBV7-8 with TRBJ2-1; the table's D call, TRBD1, was not checked against the DNA. Counting both end residues, the CDR3 totals 13 amino acids. Germline V gene lookup returns CDR1 SGHVS and CDR2 FQNEAQ. The CDR3 region is CASSSGGAPDPQY.

The CDR3 sequence: CASSASGTWGATEYF. The CDR3 DNA sequence: TGTGCCAGCAGCGCTAGCGGGACCTGGGGCGCGACGGAGTACTTC. This chain uses TRBV9 with TRBJ2-5; 9 bases map to TRBD2. V dropped 3 bases and J dropped 12; count of bases not matched to a gene: 15. This CDR3 comprises 15 residues. The germline V gene encodes CDR1 SGDLS and CDR2 YYNGEE.

This clonotype showed up just a few times. The chain recombines TRBV15 with TRBJ1-1, with D perhaps TRBD1 (6 bases). The CDR3 contains 13 residues. Germline CDR1 reads LNHNV; CDR2 reads YYDKDF (reference sequence). V was trimmed by 3 bases and J by 5 bases, leaving 10 bases between them. The CDR3 nucleotides read TGTGCCACCAGCAGCAAAGGGGGAACTGAAGCTTTCTTT. The encoded protein is CATSSKGGTEAFF.

With respect to this clonotype: It is likely a read error, because the conserved phenylalanine at the end of the CDR3 is missing. The DNA is left out, because the CDR3 cannot be placed on it with certainty; the CDR3 is given as TCRdb lists it. The chain carries TRBV7-8 and TRBJ2-5. CDR1 SGHVS and CDR2 FQNEAQ come from the germline V gene. The CDR3 is made up of 12 amino acids, end residues included. The CDR3 loop is CASRLARGPDTY.

Worth noting for this clonotype: One end of the junction fails to match germline, which may point to a read error. This chain connects TRBV5-1 to TRBJ2-3; D is undetermined. Germline lookup yields CDR1 SGHRS and CDR2 YFSETQ. The CDR3 is 15 amino acids. The CDR3 loop reads CASSFPRGYADTQYF. CDR3 in DNA: TGTGCCAGCAGCTTTCCCAGAGGCTACGCAGATACGCAGTATTTT.

This chain connects TRBV11-3 to TRBJ2-1, with D tentatively TRBD1 (6 bases). V lost 0 bases and J lost 13, with 13 bases in between. CDR1 and CDR2 (germline): SGHNT, YENEEA. The CDR3 covers 13 residues. The CDR3 loop is CASSLELTGGQFF. The CDR3 DNA reads as TGTGCCAGCAGCTTAGAGCTGACAGGTGGACAGTTCTTC.

Comment on this clonotype: Without the conserved terminal phenylalanine or tryptophan, this CDR3 likely stems from a read error. The DNA is omitted, as the CDR3 cannot be located on it reliably, and the CDR3 follows TCRdb's listing. The CDR3 is CASRYGSTATKYS. The chain combines TRBV7-9 with TRBJ2-3. Per germline, CDR1 SEHNR and CDR2 FQNEAQ (reference sequence). Including both end residues, the CDR3 is 13 amino acids long.

The rearrangement uses TRBV20-1 and TRBJ2-5, with 9 nucleotides matching TRBD1. The closer fit of TRBJ2-7 to the DNA end suggests the J call may be wrong. This CDR3 spans 14 amino acids. CDR1 is DFQATT, CDR2 SNEGSKA, per germline (reference sequence). DNA for the CDR3: TGCAGTGCTAAAGGACAGGGGTTTTTCCACGAGCAGTACTTC. This gives the protein CSAKGQGFFHEQYF.

The genes are TRBV9 and TRBJ2-3; D perhaps matches TRBD1 (5 bases). The V end lost 0 bases, the J end lost 0 bases, and 11 bases lay between the germline ends. From germline, CDR1 is SGDLS and CDR2 YYNGEE. The CDR3 has 16 residues. The CDR3 nucleotides read TGTGCCAGCAGCGTAGTTGATGCAGGGAGCACAGATACGCAGTATTTT. Translating it yields CASSVVDAGSTDTQYF.

CDR3 nucleotides: TGTGCCAGCAGCACCGGGACAGGGCTTAATGAAAAACTGTTTTTT. Protein product: CASSTGTGLNEKLFF. The V and J genes are TRBV5-5 and TRBJ1-4, with TRBD1 identical over 9 bases. Germline CDR1 is SGHKS and CDR2 is YYEKEE (reference sequence). Germline trimming cut 4 bases from V and 4 bases from J; bases unmatched to any gene: 5. The CDR3 contains 15 residues.

This clonotype was seen just once. At one boundary the junction diverges from the germline segment, which might be a read error. The gene calls are TRBV7-3 and TRBJ2-3; tentative D call: TRBD2 (6 bases). This CDR3 comprises 14 residues. The germline gives CDR1 SGHTA, CDR2 FQGTGA. CDR3 residues: CASTIAANAVTQCF. In nucleotides, the CDR3 is TGTGCCAGCACAATAGCGGCCAACGCCGTTACACAGTGTTTT.

To note about this clonotype: Because it lacks the conserved phenylalanine or tryptophan at the end, this CDR3 is likely a read error. It is unclear where the CDR3 begins or ends on the DNA, so no DNA is shown, and the CDR3 is as TCRdb lists it. The chain combines TRBV7-2 with TRBJ2-3; the table's D call of TRBD2 was not tested on the DNA. Germline V CDR1 and CDR2: SGHTA, FQGNSA. The CDR3 contains 13 residues when both ends are counted. The CDR3 region is CASSLAGSPDTHL.

V is TRBV9 and J is TRBJ1-1; D not certain. Deletions cut 4 bases from V and 10 bases from J, with 23 bases between. In germline, CDR1 is SGDLS, CDR2 YYNGEE. This CDR3 is 15 amino acids long. Here the CDR3 DNA reads TGTGCCAGCAGCTTAGGTGGCACAGCAACCAACACAGCTTTCTTT. It yields the protein CASSLGGTATNTAFF.